The 28 T cell receptor beta chains presented below share a single source sample, sequenced in a study of OX40 agonist ivuxolimab in advanced cancers. This table comes from immunoSEQ multiplex PCR, and its TCRdb copy is limited to in-frame clones, with some not included. This table holds about 73,000 clones, around nine tenths found once. The sample in question was CD4+ or CD8+ T cells sorted from blood, obtained in a trial of the OX40 agonist ivuxolimab. All receptors come from an adult with an advanced solid tumor such as melanoma, head and neck, liver or kidney cancer.

This clone was detected once. This chain joins TRBV28 and TRBJ2-7, with 10 bases identical to TRBD1. From germline, CDR1 is MDHEN and CDR2 SYDVKM. V lost 6 bases and J lost 5; bases outside the gene matches: 7. The CDR3 has 14 residues. CDR3 nucleotide sequence: TGTGCCAGCAGCACCAGACAGGGGGCCCACGAGCAGTACTTC. Its translation is CASSTRQGAHEQYF.

The chain uses TRBV4-1 and TRBJ1-4; D ambiguous. Trimming cost V 3 bases and J 8 bases, with 7 bases left between them. Germline lookup yields CDR1 MGHRA and CDR2 YSYEKL. This CDR3 has 12 amino acids. The CDR3 DNA follows: TGCGCCAGCAGCCAGGGCGGAGAAAAACTGTTTTTT. It translates to CASSQGGEKLFF.

V gene TRBV7-3 combines with J gene TRBJ2-2; TRBD1 matches at 9 bases. V dropped 4 bases and J dropped 4; count of bases not matched to a gene: 4. The length of the CDR3 is 15 residues. Germline CDR1 reads SGHTA; CDR2 reads FQGTGA. The CDR3 DNA sequence: TGTGCCAGCAGCTCCCGACAGGGGGGCACCGGGGAGCTGTTTTTT. This gives the protein CASSSRQGGTGELFF.

CDR3 nucleotide sequence: TGTGCCAGCAGCCCGACAGAGTTTGAAGCTTTCTTT. It is translated as CASSPTEFEAFF. V usage is TRBV6-5 and J usage is TRBJ1-1, with a possible D match to TRBD1 (5 bases). Germline CDR1 and CDR2: MNHEY and SVGAGI. The CDR3 loop spans 12 amino acids. Trimming took off 6 bases at V and 7 bases at J, with 12 bases between the two ends.

CDR3 nucleotide sequence: TGTGCCAGCAGCCTACAGGGAGAGACCCAGTACTTC. Amino acids: CASSLQGETQYF. The rearrangement links TRBV6-6 to TRBJ2-5; tentatively, D is TRBD1 (6 bases). This CDR3 region has 12 residues. In germline, CDR1 is MNHNY, CDR2 SVGAGI (reference sequence). Trimming removed 6 bases at V and 4 bases at J, with 9 bases between.

This clone was found once. The rearrangement uses TRBV27 and TRBJ1-2; D is undetermined. The V end was cut by 5 bases, the J end by 8 bases, with 21 bases between. From germline, CDR1 is MNHEY and CDR2 SMNVEV (reference sequence). This CDR3 region has 15 residues. The chain's CDR3 is CASSPAGGVVRGYTF. CDR3 nucleotide sequence: TGTGCCAGCAGTCCGGCTGGCGGGGTGGTACGAGGCTACACCTTC.

DNA for the CDR3: TGTGCCTGGACCCCCGGCCAGGGGGCGCGGGCTTTCTTT. Its translation: CAWTPGQGARAFF. The chain carries TRBV30 and TRBJ1-1; 8 nucleotides agree with TRBD1. V lost 4 bases, J lost 11 bases, and 12 bases stayed unmatched. The V gene's germline CDR1 is GTSNPN and CDR2 SVGIG (reference sequence). The CDR3 is made up of 13 amino acids.

The chain uses TRBV30 and TRBJ1-4; D ambiguous. The germline gives CDR1 GTSNPN, CDR2 SVGIG (reference sequence). Trimming removed 0 bases from V and 6 bases from J, with 5 bases in between. The CDR3 is made up of 12 amino acids. DNA for the CDR3: TGTGCCTGGAGTGTACGTTATGAAAAACTGTTTTTT. The encoded protein is CAWSVRYEKLFF.

The gene calls are TRBV7-3 and TRBJ1-1; D is unclear. V was pared by 0 bases and J by 4 bases, with 6 bases between. The CDR3 covers 13 residues. Germline V gene sequence: CDR1 SGHTA, CDR2 FQGTGA. The CDR3, as DNA: TGTGCCAGCAGCTTAACTTGGGGCACTGAAGCTTTCTTT. Its translation is CASSLTWGTEAFF.

The chain carries TRBV19 and TRBJ2-4; D is undetermined. The CDR3 is made up of 15 amino acids. The germline gives CDR1 LNHDA, CDR2 SQIVND (reference sequence). Trimming stripped 6 bases from V and 0 bases from J, with 12 bases between. CDR3 amino acids: CASRQLALAKNIQYF. Here the CDR3 DNA reads TGTGCCAGTAGACAGCTTGCACTAGCCAAAAACATTCAGTACTTC.

This clone showed up just once. V gene TRBV6-5 combines with J gene TRBJ1-1, with 7 bases fitting TRBD1. This CDR3 has 14 amino acids. Germline CDR1 MNHEY, CDR2 SVGAGI. After removal of 2 bases from V and 7 bases from J, the junction contained 7 bases not matched to a gene. The DNA of the CDR3 is TGTGCCAGCAGTTACGTACGGGACAGAAGTGAAGCTTTCTTT. This codes for CASSYVRDRSEAFF.

The CDR3 sequence is CASSFKISGGTDTQYF. CDR3 bases: TGTGCCAGCAGTTTCAAAATTAGCGGGGGCACAGATACGCAGTATTTT. V and J are TRBV28 and TRBJ2-3, with 8 nucleotides matching TRBD2. This CDR3 has 16 amino acids. J was trimmed by 1 base and V by 3 bases; bases with no gene match: 6. Germline CDR1 reads MDHEN; CDR2 reads SYDVKM.

J is TRBJ2-1 and V is TRBV7-2; D call uncertain. CDR1 and CDR2 from the germline V gene are SGHTA and FQGNSA. V dropped 7 bases and J dropped 3 bases, with 10 bases sitting between them. The CDR3 consists of 13 residues. The CDR3 region is CASTIPVYNEQFF. CDR3 nucleotide sequence: TGTGCCAGCACCATCCCAGTCTACAATGAGCAGTTCTTC.

V and J are TRBV19 and TRBJ2-7, with a weak D call TRBD1 (6 bases). The CDR3 covers 15 residues. Germline V gene sequence: CDR1 LNHDA, CDR2 SQIVND (reference sequence). Trimming cost V 9 bases and J 6 bases, with 24 bases left between them. CDR3 amino acids: CASRPPGQKTGEQYF. CDR3 bases: TGTGCCAGCCGACCGCCGGGACAAAAAACAGGCGAGCAGTACTTC.

The chain couples TRBV4-3 to TRBJ1-1; D gene uncertain. This CDR3 has 15 residues. CDR1 is LGHNA, CDR2 YSLEER, per germline. V was pared by 1 base and J by 0 bases, with 9 bases between. The CDR3 DNA sequence: TGCGCCAGCAGCCAAGGGGTAGGGTTGAACACTGAAGCTTTCTTT. Translation gives CASSQGVGLNTEAFF.

The chain links TRBV2 to TRBJ1-4; D remains ambiguous. This CDR3 has 14 amino acids. The germline gives CDR1 SNHLY, CDR2 FYNNEI. The ends were cut back, 3 bases at V and 6 bases at J, with 11 bases in the middle. The CDR3 region is CASSELGIDEKLFF. The CDR3 bases are TGTGCCAGCAGTGAGTTGGGGATTGATGAAAAACTGTTTTTT.

The CDR3 sequence: CSVEGDSNYGYTF. For the CDR3, the DNA is TGCAGCGTTGAGGGGGACAGTAACTATGGCTACACCTTC. J is TRBJ1-2 and V is TRBV29-1; TRBD1 matches 7 bases. The CDR3 is 13 amino acids. The J segment lost 1 base and the V segment lost 3 bases, leaving 2 bases of the junction unmatched. The germline V gene has CDR1 SQVTM and CDR2 ANQGSEA.

The chain has TRBV28 and TRBJ1-2; the match to TRBD1 covers 7 bases. This CDR3 region has 13 residues. The germline V gene encodes CDR1 MDHEN and CDR2 SYDVKM. V shed 6 bases and J 4 bases; nucleotides not matched to a gene: 5. In DNA, the CDR3 is TGTGCCAGCAGGCAGGGACAGTTCTATGGCTACACCTTC. This encodes CASRQGQFYGYTF.

V and J are TRBV28 and TRBJ2-7; 7 bases are a match to TRBD2. This CDR3 contains 14 residues. Germline values: CDR1 MDHEN, CDR2 SYDVKM. V was clipped by 6 bases and J by 3 bases; unmatched bases: 8. DNA for the CDR3: TGTGCCAGCAGCTTTAGCGGGTCTTTCTACGAGCAGTACTTC. Its protein product is CASSFSGSFYEQYF. The whole variable domain, filled in from reference TRBV28 and TRBJ2-7, reads DVKVTQSSRYLVKRTGEKVFLECVQDMDHENMFWYRQDPGLGLRLIYFSYDVKMKEKGDIPEGYSVSREKKERFSLILESASTNQTSMYLCASSFSGSFYEQYFGPGTRLTVT.

The chain carries TRBV21-1 and TRBJ2-7; TRBD1 reflects the table's D call only, with no check against the DNA. TRBV21-1 has pseudogene status. The CDR3 covers 16 residues. The CDR3 reads CASSNGQGVISYEQYF. As DNA, the CDR3 is TGTGCCAGCAGCAACGGACAGGGGGTAATCTCCTACGAGCAGTACTTC.

The chain links TRBV4-3 to TRBJ2-7, with D possibly TRBD2 on 6 matching bases. The CDR3 loop spans 13 amino acids. The germline gives CDR1 LGHNA, CDR2 YSLEER. Between the trimmed V and J ends, which lost 2 bases and 1 base, there was a span of 6 bases. The CDR3 nucleotides read TGCGCCAGCAGCCAAAGCGGGTCCTACGAGCAGTACTTC. It codes for CASSQSGSYEQYF.

This clone turned up a few times. The V and J genes are TRBV7-9 and TRBJ2-1; 11 bases are a match to TRBD2. The junction had 9 bases not matched to a gene; V was cut back by 1 base and J by 4 bases. CDR3 size: 18 residues. Per the germline V gene, CDR1 is SEHNR and CDR2 is FQNEAQ (reference sequence). The CDR3 DNA reads TGTGCCAGCAGCTTAGAACTAGCGGGAGAAGGATGGTACAATGAGCAGTTCTTC. Amino acids: CASSLELAGEGWYNEQFF.

The chain is built from TRBV4-1 and TRBJ2-4, with no clear D. The germline V gene encodes CDR1 MGHRA and CDR2 YSYEKL. The V and J ends lost 4 bases and 1 base respectively, with 11 bases between them. The CDR3 runs 15 residues. CDR3 region: CASSRGSDAKNIQYF. In nucleotides, the CDR3 is TGCGCCAGCAGCCGCGGTAGTGATGCCAAAAACATTCAGTACTTC.

This clone was counted between two and nine times. V and J are TRBV27 and TRBJ2-5; possibly TRBD2 for D (5 bases). The CDR3 has 15 residues. Deletions cut 5 bases from V and 5 bases from J, with 18 bases between. Germline values: CDR1 MNHEY, CDR2 SMNVEV (reference sequence). CDR3 loop: CASSTRLGSGETQYF. The CDR3 nucleotides read TGTGCCAGCAGTACCCGCCTTGGGAGTGGGGAGACCCAGTACTTC.

V is TRBV9 and J is TRBJ1-2; D unresolved. V lost 4 bases and J lost 5, with 18 bases in between. The CDR3 contains 15 residues. Germline V CDR1 and CDR2: SGDLS, YYNGEE. CDR3 sequence (DNA): TGTGCCAGCAGCCCCCCCTCGGGGTCTTGGTATGGCTACACCTTC. Amino acid sequence: CASSPPSGSWYGYTF.

The CDR3 is CASILTGTSGNEQFF. The CDR3 DNA reads TGTGCCAGCATTCTTACCGGGACTAGCGGGAATGAGCAGTTCTTC. The V gene is TRBV7-9, the J gene TRBJ2-1; 12 bases fit TRBD2. Germline V gene data show CDR1 as SEHNR and CDR2 as FQNEAQ (reference sequence). Trimming removed 7 bases from V and 7 bases from J; junction bases left unmatched: 8. The CDR3 is 15 residues long.

The rearrangement uses TRBV30 and TRBJ1-1; D remains unclear. CDR1 is GTSNPN and CDR2 is SVGIG in the germline V gene (reference sequence). V was pared by 3 bases and J by 4 bases, with 6 bases between. CDR3 length: 11 residues. The CDR3, as DNA: TGTGCCTGGAGAACGGGCACTGAAGCTTTCTTT. Its protein product is CAWRTGTEAFF.

The CDR3 loop is CASSVGPVLSYEQYF. The CDR3 coding sequence is TGTGCCAGCAGCGTAGGGCCAGTGCTCTCCTACGAGCAGTACTTC. The chain uses TRBV9 and TRBJ2-7; D gene ambiguous. The germline gives CDR1 SGDLS, CDR2 YYNGEE. Trimming cost V 0 bases and J 0 bases, with 10 bases left between them. The CDR3 has 15 residues.